Listed below are T cell receptor beta chains from one sample, sequenced in a study of T cells after posttransplantation cyclophosphamide. Sequenced by immunoSEQ multiplex PCR; TCRdb stores in-frame clones only, minus some. The sample carries 42,000 or so clones, about 92% recorded once. The sequenced sample was PBMCs, obtained 55 to 70 days after allogeneic stem cell transplant with posttransplant cyclophosphamide. These receptor sequences come from a male patient aged 55-69 years who received an allogeneic stem cell transplant from a related donor and was CMV-positive. Part of the T cell pool may stem from the graft donor. CDR3s include the opening cysteine and the closing phenylalanine or tryptophan. D genes are given only for firm matches. Rows give clone size only sometimes, using once, few, many, or a class for an expanded clone.

d_gene	abundance	v_gene	j_gene	CDR3nt	CDR3aa
TRBD1	NA	TRBV7-9	TRBJ1-2	TGTGCCAGCAGCTTGGGCCTACAGGGGGCCACCTTC	CASSLGLQGATF
TRBD1	few	TRBV2	TRBJ1-1	TGTGCCAGCAGGGAGACAGGGTGGGACACTGAAGCTTTCTTT	CASRETGWDTEAFF
NA	few	TRBV4-1	TRBJ1-6	TGCGCCAGCAGCTACCCAGACAGTGGGTCACCCCTCCACTTT	CASSYPDSGSPLHF
TRBD1	NA	TRBV23-1	TRBJ1-5	TGCGCCAGCAAAAACGACAGGGACGATCAGCCCCAGCATTTT	CASKNDRDDQPQHF
TRBD1	NA	TRBV6-6	TRBJ1-2	TGTGCCAGCAGCTCGACAGGGACGGGCTATGGCTACACCTTC	CASSSTGTGYGYTF
NA	NA	TRBV7-9	TRBJ1-1	TGTGCCAGCAGCCCGTATGAAGCTTTCTTT	CASSPYEAFF
TRBD1	NA	TRBV12-5	TRBJ2-4	TGTGCTAGTGGTCCCGGGACAGGCCTTCAGTACTTC	CASGPGTGLQYF
NA	NA	TRBV28	TRBJ1-5	TGTGCCAGCAGTTTATTGAGTCAGCCCCAGCATTTT	CASSLLSQPQHF
NA	few	TRBV6-6	TRBJ1-1	NA	CASSSSDRGDPEAFF
NA	NA	TRBV6-5	TRBJ1-1	TGTGCCAGCAGCCTCCCAGGGACTGAAGCTTTCTTT	CASSLPGTEAFF